Listed here are 17 T cell receptor beta chains from one sample, sequenced in a study of blood T cells in healthy people across ages (dated by TCRdb to about 2015). The library relied on 5' RACE. The instrument given in TCRdb is Illumina HiSeq 2500. A second about 7 to 12 cycle PCR used a sample-barcoded 5' primer and a J-beta primer mix. The raw public data were reprocessed by TCRdb itself: fastp quality trimming at Q25, MiXCR clonotype calling, in-frame beta chains only. Each record represents a unique CDR3 protein, reported with the most common genes and DNA among its rows. In this sample the table shows approximately 780,000 distinct CDR3 sequences, roughly 25% of which occur a single time. Over 2.5% of the sample is held by the ten biggest clonotypes. This sample also belongs to another study, concerning T cells of mothers and their children.

Material: blood. These receptor sequences come from a boy aged 5-17 years in good health.

In its sample, this clonotype was seen a few times. This sequence joins TRBV7-9 and TRBJ2-1; 7 nucleotides align to TRBD1. From germline, CDR1 is SEHNR and CDR2 FQNEAQ (reference sequence). Trimming took 2 bases from V and 0 from J; bases not matched to a gene: 4. The CDR3 is 16 residues long. The CDR3 DNA is TGTGCCAGCAGCTTACCCAGGGGGAACTCCTACAATGAGCAGTTCTTC. Its protein is CASSLPRGNSYNEQFF.

This clonotype was picked up a small number of times. The missing conserved phenylalanine or tryptophan at the end of this CDR3 makes a read error likely. The chain carries TRBV7-9 and TRBJ1-5; D gene unclear. The CDR3 runs to 13 residues. In germline, CDR1 is SEHNR, CDR2 FQNEAQ (reference sequence). V dropped 2 bases and J dropped 5 bases, with 7 bases sitting between them. Here the CDR3 reads CASSLNLDQPQHL. CDR3 nucleotides: TGTGCCAGCAGCTTAAATTTAGATCAGCCCCAGCATCTT.

This clonotype was recorded a few times. This chain uses TRBV12-5 with TRBJ2-5, with TRBD2 as a possible D gene (6 bases). Trimming removed 3 bases from V and 2 bases from J, with 13 bases in between. Looked up from germline, CDR1 is LGHNT and CDR2 is FRNRAP. The CDR3 loop spans 15 amino acids. For the CDR3, the DNA is TGTGCTAGTGGTTTCAAGGGACTGCCGCAAGAGACCCAGTACTTC. This sequence encodes CASGFKGLPQETQYF.

The rearrangement joins TRBV10-3 to TRBJ2-5; D is possibly TRBD2 (6 bases). Germline V CDR1 and CDR2: ENHRY, SYGVKD. The CDR3 consists of 15 residues. V was shortened by 4 bases and J by 2 bases, with 14 bases between the two germline ends. The CDR3 nucleotides are TGTGCCATCAGTGTGCGGGGAAGTGGGCAAGAGACCCAGTACTTC. Amino acid sequence: CAISVRGSGQETQYF.

This clonotype was found many times. The chain has TRBV2 and TRBJ2-1; TRBD1 might be the D (5 bases). The CDR3 covers 14 residues. Germline V gene lookup returns CDR1 SNHLY and CDR2 FYNNEI. V lost 4 bases and J 2 bases, leaving 9 bases between the germline ends. The CDR3 region has the DNA TGTGCCAGCAGTGCAGGGATCCCCTACAATGAGCAGTTCTTC. It translates to CASSAGIPYNEQFF.

The V and J genes are TRBV7-2 and TRBJ2-4, with TRBD1 identical over 9 bases. This CDR3 region has 19 residues. Germline CDR1 SGHTA, CDR2 FQGNSA. V was clipped by 5 bases and J by 3 bases; unmatched bases: 17. In DNA, the CDR3 is TGTGCCAGCAGCGGCCGGGACAGGGACCTATCTCCTGTCAAAAACATTCAGTACTTC. Encoded protein: CASSGRDRDLSPVKNIQYF.

This clonotype was recorded only once. The chain links TRBV6-5 to TRBJ1-2; D unclear. Germline CDR1 is MNHEY and CDR2 is SVGAGI. This CDR3 is 14 amino acids long. V lost 5 bases to trimming and J lost 4 bases, with 14 bases between them. The CDR3 loop reads CASSPRFGSYGYTF. The CDR3 nucleotides are TGTGCCAGCAGTCCCAGGTTTGGCAGCTATGGCTACACCTTC.

This clonotype was counted a few times. In DNA, the CDR3 is TGTGCCAGCAGTGTGGGTCCTGGAAACACCATATATTTT. Translated, it gives CASSVGPGNTIYF. This sequence joins TRBV6-1 and TRBJ1-3; D is ambiguous. The CDR3 has 13 amino acids. Trimming stripped 4 bases from V and 2 bases from J, with 6 bases between. Germline CDR1 reads MNHNS; CDR2 reads SASEGT.

The chain employs TRBV7-3 and TRBJ2-3; TRBD2 matches 8 bases. V gave up 6 bases and J gave up 4 bases; unmatched junction bases: 12. Germline V gene sequence: CDR1 SGHTA, CDR2 FQGTGA. The CDR3 spans 16 residues. The CDR3 region has the DNA TGTGCCAGCAGTCCCTGGGGCGGGGGGTCGGCAGATACGCAGTATTTT. Protein product: CASSPWGGGSADTQYF.

In this sample, this clonotype turned up a few times. The chain is built from TRBV12-3 or TRBV12-4 and TRBJ1-5; the D gene is possibly TRBD1 (6 bases). V gave up 6 bases and J gave up 6 bases, with 12 bases separating them. The CDR3 is made up of 13 amino acids. DNA for the CDR3: TGTGCCAGCAGGAAACAGGGTCCTCAGCCCCAGCATTTT. As protein: CASRKQGPQPQHF.

This clonotype was detected a few times. The chain carries TRBV12-3 or TRBV12-4 and TRBJ1-1; perhaps TRBD1 as D (6 bases). The CDR3 covers 13 residues. With 4 bases removed from V and 6 bases from J, the gap between germline ends came to 12 bases. CDR3 sequence: CASSSSSGAEAFF. The CDR3 nucleotides read TGTGCCAGCAGTTCTAGTTCAGGGGCTGAAGCTTTCTTT.

This clonotype has more than one count but fewer than ten. V usage is TRBV6-2 or TRBV6-3 and J usage is TRBJ2-1; D is undetermined. CDR1 MNHEY and CDR2 SVGEGT come from the germline V gene. The CDR3 is made up of 11 amino acids. With 5 bases removed from V and 9 bases from J, the gap between germline ends came to 8 bases. The CDR3 DNA reads as TGTGCCAGCAGTCGAGACTTTGAGCAGTTCTTC. Its translation is CASSRDFEQFF.

J is TRBJ2-2 and V is TRBV9; D is unresolved. V was cut by 0 bases and J by 0 bases, with 9 bases left in between. From germline, CDR1 is SGDLS and CDR2 YYNGEE. This CDR3 is 16 amino acids long. As DNA, the CDR3 is TGTGCCAGCAGCGTAGGCGGCAGCGCGAACACCGGGGAGCTGTTTTTT. Translation: CASSVGGSANTGELFF.

V and J are TRBV6-1 and TRBJ1-1, with unresolved D. This CDR3 region has 16 residues. The V and J ends lost 2 bases and 1 base respectively, with 14 bases between them. Per germline, CDR1 MNHNS and CDR2 SASEGT. DNA for the CDR3: TGTGCCAGCAGTGAAATGGTAACAGATTGGAACACTGAAGCTTTCTTT. Its translation: CASSEMVTDWNTEAFF.

This chain links TRBV12-3 or TRBV12-4 with TRBJ1-5; D call uncertain. Trimming took off 0 bases at V and 0 bases at J, with 15 bases between the two ends. The CDR3 sequence is 18 residues long. The CDR3 here is CASSLARRNDYSNQPQHF. The CDR3 region has the DNA TGTGCCAGCAGTTTAGCGCGGCGGAACGATTATAGCAATCAGCCCCAGCATTTT.

The chain recombines TRBV7-2 with TRBJ2-2; 8 nucleotides align to TRBD1. Germline V gene sequence: CDR1 SGHTA, CDR2 FQGNSA. The length of the CDR3 is 16 residues. V was pared by 4 bases and J by 3 bases, with 7 bases of the junction left unmatched. The CDR3 loop is CASSSRQGMDTGELFF. The CDR3 DNA reads TGTGCCAGCAGCTCCAGACAGGGGATGGACACCGGGGAGCTGTTTTTT.

This sequence joins TRBV3-1 and TRBJ2-7, with 11 positions matching TRBD2. V lost 6 bases to trimming and J lost 5 bases; unmatched junction nucleotides: 6. CDR1 is LGHDT, CDR2 YNNKEL, per germline (reference sequence). The CDR3 is 14 amino acids. The CDR3: CASSPTSGGDEQYF. Here the CDR3 DNA reads TGTGCCAGCAGTCCTACTAGCGGGGGTGACGAGCAGTACTTC.